Presented here are 27 T cell receptor beta chains from one specimen sequenced in a study of CD8+ T cells in alopecia areata. It was cDNA, reverse transcribed from extracted RNA, that served as the sequencing template. Assay used: immunoSEQ multiplex PCR; TCRdb lists only in-frame clones, some missing. The table has some 150,000 clones, around 50% seen once; the top ten hold under 8%. Sample: CD4+ T cells sorted from blood, taken at week 0. The receptor set was obtained from a human donor with alopecia areata.

The genes are TRBV19 and TRBJ2-3, with a possible D match to TRBD2 (5 bases). Looked up from germline, CDR1 is LNHDA and CDR2 is SQIVND (reference sequence). The CDR3 runs to 16 residues. Trimming pared 4 bases from V and 2 bases from J, leaving 16 bases between. The DNA for the CDR3 is TGTGCCAGTAGTAGTCAGGACGGGAAATTCACAGATACGCAGTATTTT. Protein: CASSSQDGKFTDTQYF.

This clone was picked up a small number of times. The V gene is TRBV30, the J gene TRBJ1-5, with D hard to call. The CDR3 covers 12 residues. Germline V gene sequence: CDR1 GTSNPN, CDR2 SVGIG (reference sequence). With 0 bases removed from V and 7 bases from J, the gap between germline ends came to 7 bases. For the CDR3, the DNA is TGTGCCTGGAGTGTTTATGGGCAGCCCCAGCATTTT. Protein: CAWSVYGQPQHF.

The chain employs TRBV7-9 and TRBJ2-7; possible D gene TRBD1, 5 bases. Between the trimmed V and J ends, which lost 1 base and 5 bases, there was a span of 9 bases. Germline V gene lookup returns CDR1 SEHNR and CDR2 FQNEAQ (reference sequence). This CDR3 is 13 amino acids long. The CDR3 spells CASSLGRANEQYF. As DNA, the CDR3 is TGTGCCAGCAGCTTAGGCAGGGCCAACGAGCAGTACTTC. Variable domain in full (rest from reference TRBV7-9 and TRBJ2-7): DTGVSQNPRHKITKRGQNVTFRCDPISEHNRLYWYRQTLGQGPEFLTYFQNEAQLEKSRLLSDRFSAERPKGSFSTLEIQRTEQGDSAMYLCASSLGRANEQYFGPGTRLTVT.

This chain links TRBV5-1 with TRBJ2-3, with D hard to call. The germline V and J ends were trimmed by 0 bases and 3 bases, with 8 bases remaining between them. The CDR3 has 14 residues. Looked up from germline, CDR1 is SGHRS and CDR2 is YFSETQ. CDR3 sequence: CASSLGTATDTQYF. The DNA for the CDR3 is TGCGCCAGCAGCTTGGGGACGGCGACAGATACGCAGTATTTT.

This clone showed up just once. The CDR3 reads CASSPVNGGAVETQYF. The CDR3 DNA sequence: TGTGCCAGCAGCCCCGTTAACGGGGGGGCCGTAGAGACCCAGTACTTC. The chain carries TRBV11-2 and TRBJ2-5; 8 nucleotides align to TRBD2. The V gene end was trimmed by 5 bases and the J gene end by 4 bases; junction bases not matched to a gene: 12. From germline, CDR1 is SGHAT and CDR2 FQNNGV. This CDR3 contains 16 residues.

The CDR3 spells CSARDRQAPYF. DNA of the CDR3: TGCAGTGCTAGAGATCGACAGGCCCCGTACTTC. This chain links TRBV20-1 with TRBJ2-5; D is perhaps TRBD1 (6 bases). V was pared by 0 bases and J by 13 bases, with 12 bases between. Germline V gene lookup returns CDR1 DFQATT and CDR2 SNEGSKA (reference sequence). The CDR3 has 11 amino acids.

In the case of this clone: The sample has other DNA sequences that encode this CDR3 too. This chain connects TRBV7-9 to TRBJ1-1; no definite D call. Germline V lookup: CDR1 SEHNR, CDR2 FQNEAQ (reference sequence). V lost 1 base to trimming and J lost 1 base, with 7 bases between them. The CDR3 runs to 14 residues. The CDR3 sequence is CASSLGTGNTEAFF. In DNA, the CDR3 is TGTGCCAGCAGCTTAGGCACGGGGAACACTGAAGCTTTCTTT. The variable domain in full, with the rest retrieved from reference TRBV7-9 and TRBJ1-1, is DTGVSQNPRHKITKRGQNVTFRCDPISEHNRLYWYRQTLGQGPEFLTYFQNEAQLEKSRLLSDRFSAERPKGSFSTLEIQRTEQGDSAMYLCASSLGTGNTEAFFGQGTRLTVV.

The chain joins TRBV30 to TRBJ1-2; perhaps TRBD1 as D (5 bases). The germline gives CDR1 GTSNPN, CDR2 SVGIG (reference sequence). CDR3 length: 12 residues. V was trimmed by 1 base and J by 6 bases, leaving 9 bases between them. DNA for the CDR3: TGTGCCTGGAGTGACAGGCCGCATGGCTACACCTTC. Translation: CAWSDRPHGYTF.

This chain connects TRBV7-9 to TRBJ1-2, with 8 bases aligning to TRBD1. This CDR3 has 14 residues. CDR1 is SEHNR and CDR2 is FQNEAQ in the germline V gene (reference sequence). Trimming at V came to 3 bases and at J to 3 bases, leaving 3 bases not matched to a gene. The CDR3 protein is CASSLTGEHYGYTF. CDR3 bases: TGTGCCAGCAGCTTGACAGGGGAACACTATGGCTACACCTTC.

The chain couples TRBV30 to TRBJ2-7; 12 bases agree with TRBD2. Losses at the gene ends were 4 bases for V and 6 bases for J; bases not matched to a gene: 13. The CDR3 contains 16 residues. Per the germline V gene, CDR1 is GTSNPN and CDR2 is SVGIG (reference sequence). The CDR3 sequence: CAWTKTSGGLALEQYF. The DNA of the CDR3 is TGTGCCTGGACCAAGACTAGCGGGGGCCTCGCCCTCGAGCAGTACTTC.

The rearrangement uses TRBV7-9 and TRBJ2-5, with no clear D. Trimming shortened V by 0 bases and J by 0 bases, and 5 bases separated the two germline ends. The CDR3 extends over 14 amino acids. CDR1 is SEHNR and CDR2 is FQNEAQ in the germline V gene (reference sequence). CDR3 sequence: CASSLALYQETQYF. The CDR3 nucleotides read TGTGCCAGCAGCTTAGCGCTTTACCAAGAGACCCAGTACTTC. The full variable domain, rest sourced from reference TRBV7-9 and TRBJ2-5, is DTGVSQNPRHKITKRGQNVTFRCDPISEHNRLYWYRQTLGQGPEFLTYFQNEAQLEKSRLLSDRFSAERPKGSFSTLEIQRTEQGDSAMYLCASSLALYQETQYFGPGTRLLVL.

The V call is TRBV19, the J call TRBJ1-1; unclear D gene. Germline lookup yields CDR1 LNHDA and CDR2 SQIVND (reference sequence). Trimming pared 5 bases from V and 4 bases from J, leaving 11 bases between. The CDR3 consists of 13 residues. CDR3 sequence (DNA): TGTGCCAGTAGTGCCCAGGACCTCACTGAAGCTTTCTTT. It encodes CASSAQDLTEAFF. Full variable domain (missing parts from reference TRBV19 and TRBJ1-1): DGGITQSPKYLFRKEGQNVTLSCEQNLNHDAMYWYRQDPGQGLRLIYYSQIVNDFQKGDIAEGYSVSREKKESFPLTVTSAQKNPTAFYLCASSAQDLTEAFFGQGTRLTVV.

The rearrangement links TRBV7-2 to TRBJ1-1; perhaps TRBD1 as D (5 bases). Trimming removed 2 bases at V and 7 bases at J, with 14 bases between. CDR3 length: 14 amino acids. The germline V gene encodes CDR1 SGHTA and CDR2 FQGNSA. The CDR3 spells CASSLLTGSGEAFF. As DNA, the CDR3 is TGTGCCAGCAGCTTACTTACAGGTAGTGGTGAAGCTTTCTTT.

A few counts support this clone. V usage is TRBV10-3 and J usage is TRBJ2-1, with 8 bases fitting TRBD2. This CDR3 is 14 amino acids long. V lost 10 bases, J lost 3 bases, and 8 bases stayed unmatched. From germline, CDR1 is ENHRY and CDR2 SYGVKD. CDR3 in amino acids: CATARGGNYNEQFF. In DNA, the CDR3 is TGTGCCACGGCCCGCGGGGGGAACTACAATGAGCAGTTCTTC.

The chain is built from TRBV6-6 and TRBJ2-1; D remains ambiguous. CDR1 MNHNY and CDR2 SVGAGI come from the germline V gene (reference sequence). The CDR3 length is 12 residues. V lost 5 bases and J 4 bases, leaving 6 bases between the germline ends. CDR3 nucleotides: TGTGCCAGCAGTCAAGAGTACAATGAGCAGTTCTTC. Translating gives CASSQEYNEQFF.

The CDR3 loop reads CASRKVPQETQYF. In nucleotides, the CDR3 is TGTGCCAGCAGAAAGGTACCCCAAGAGACCCAGTACTTC. The V call is TRBV6-5, the J call TRBJ2-5; no definite D call. Per germline, CDR1 MNHEY and CDR2 SVGAGI. This CDR3 has 13 amino acids. Trimming left V 6 bases short and J 1 base short, with 9 bases between.

V gene TRBV6-6 combines with J gene TRBJ1-2; 7 nucleotides align to TRBD1. CDR3 length: 16 residues. CDR1 is MNHNY and CDR2 is SVGAGI in the germline V gene (reference sequence). The V gene end was trimmed by 7 bases and the J gene end by 1 base; junction bases not matched to a gene: 12. DNA of the CDR3: TGTGCCAGCAACAAGGGGTTGGACAGGAATAACTATGGCTACACCTTC. Protein: CASNKGLDRNNYGYTF.

The chain links TRBV5-1 to TRBJ2-1; the D gene is possibly TRBD1 (5 bases). Germline lookup yields CDR1 SGHRS and CDR2 YFSETQ. The CDR3 totals 15 residues. Trimming cost V 4 bases and J 6 bases, with 17 bases left between them. The CDR3 spells CASSRRPGHSNEQFF. The DNA of the CDR3 is TGCGCCAGCAGCCGCCGGCCCGGACACAGCAATGAGCAGTTCTTC.

The chain carries TRBV7-2 and TRBJ1-2, with 9 bases identical to TRBD1. The CDR3 consists of 14 residues. The germline CDR1 and CDR2 sequences are SGHTA and FQGNSA. Trimming took 4 bases from V and 2 from J; bases not matched to a gene: 2. The CDR3 loop reads CASSSGTGNYGYTF. For the CDR3, the DNA is TGTGCCAGCAGCTCCGGGACAGGGAACTATGGCTACACCTTC.

This clone was found a few times. V usage is TRBV10-3 and J usage is TRBJ2-1; a possible D gene is TRBD1 (5 bases). The V gene lost 3 bases and the J gene lost 5 bases, with 11 bases spanning the gap. CDR1 is ENHRY, CDR2 SYGVKD, per germline. CDR3 length: 14 amino acids. The CDR3 DNA reads as TGTGCCATCAGTGAAATACAGGAAAACAATGAGCAGTTCTTC. The encoded protein is CAISEIQENNEQFF.

The V call is TRBV5-4, the J call TRBJ1-2; D uncertain. From germline, CDR1 is SGHNT and CDR2 YYREEE (reference sequence). This CDR3 region has 15 residues. Between the trimmed V and J ends, which lost 3 bases and 4 bases, there was a span of 16 bases. In DNA form, the CDR3 reads TGTGCCAGCAGCTATGGACGTGAACAAACCTATGGCTACACCTTC. Residues: CASSYGREQTYGYTF.

This sequence joins TRBV15 and TRBJ2-5, with 13 bases aligning to TRBD2. V gave up 9 bases and J gave up 5 bases; unmatched junction bases: 6. This CDR3 is built from 14 residues. In germline, CDR1 is LNHNV, CDR2 YYDKDF (reference sequence). The CDR3 here is CATRTSGGKETQYF. DNA for the CDR3: TGTGCCACAAGGACTAGCGGGGGAAAGGAGACCCAGTACTTC. The full variable domain, rest sourced from reference TRBV15 and TRBJ2-5, is DAMVIQNPRYQVTQFGKPVTLSCSQTLNHNVMYWYQQKSSQAPKLLFHYYDKDFNNEADTPDNFQSRRPNTSFCFLDIRSPGLGDTAMYLCATRTSGGKETQYFGPGTRLLVL.

V is TRBV7-2 and J is TRBJ2-5; D possibly uses TRBD1 or TRBD2 (5 bases each). Deletions cut 3 bases from V and 2 bases from J, with 13 bases between. This CDR3 has 15 amino acids. Germline lookup yields CDR1 SGHTA and CDR2 FQGNSA. The CDR3 protein is CASSLARGVQETQYF. CDR3 in DNA: TGTGCCAGCAGCTTGGCTAGAGGGGTACAAGAGACCCAGTACTTC.

In its sample, this clone was seen a few times. The gene calls are TRBV30 and TRBJ1-1; the D gene is possibly TRBD1 (5 bases). Germline CDR1 GTSNPN, CDR2 SVGIG (reference sequence). The CDR3 has 11 amino acids. CDR3 nucleotide sequence: TGTGCGGGAGGAGGGGACACTGAAGCTTTCTTT. Its protein is CAGGGDTEAFF.

By sample share, this clone is medium-sized (0.01 to 0.1%). The chain links TRBV19 to TRBJ1-1; D is ambiguous. Germline V gene data show CDR1 as LNHDA and CDR2 as SQIVND (reference sequence). The length of the CDR3 is 14 residues. V lost 7 bases and J lost 5, with 17 bases in between. In DNA form, the CDR3 reads TGTGCCAGTACTACTAGTCGAGGAACAACTGAAGCTTTCTTT. Its translation is CASTTSRGTTEAFF.

For this clone: This CDR3 is also generated by other DNA sequences in the sample. This chain uses TRBV9 with TRBJ2-5, with D unresolved. V was cut by 0 bases and J by 2 bases, with 5 bases left in between. CDR1 is SGDLS and CDR2 is YYNGEE in the germline V gene. This CDR3 has 13 residues. The CDR3 DNA reads TGTGCCAGCAGCGTAGGTCTTCAAGAGACCCAGTACTTC. Translated: CASSVGLQETQYF.

CDR3 protein: CSIWTGGNYGYTF. The CDR3 DNA reads TGCAGCATATGGACAGGAGGAAACTATGGCTACACCTTC. The chain uses TRBV29-1 and TRBJ1-2; 7 bases are a match to TRBD1. Germline-derived CDR1 and CDR2 are SQVTM and ANQGSEA. The CDR3 totals 13 residues. V lost 8 bases, J lost 2 bases, and 8 bases stayed unmatched.